The entry that follows covers one T cell receptor (beta chain) sequence. Antigen specificity is unknown. Sequencing used immunoSEQ multiplex PCR; TCRdb keeps in-frame clones, though not all of them. The data show approximately 100,000 clones, approximately 87% seen once. The data belong to a study of T cell responses to AZD1222 COVID-19 vaccine. Background on the study: Some second doses came at about 4 weeks and others at about 12 weeks; these were pooled.

Findings of the study overall: Unmutated variant regions are reportedly targeted by nearly half of spike-specific TCRs. Mostly white British, mostly female donors; authors suggested clonal diversity may be underestimated.

This CDR3 has 13 amino acids. Germline V gene lookup returns CDR1 MRHNA and CDR2 SNTAGT. Trimming shortened V by 4 bases and J by 15 bases, and 19 bases separated the two germline ends. The chain combines TRBV6-4 with TRBJ2-1; D is perhaps TRBD2 (6 bases). The sequence derives from an adult in good health. This sample comprised peripheral blood, obtained on day 0 of AZD1222 vaccination. The CDR3 DNA sequence: TGTGCCAGCAGTGTGAAGGAGTCGGGACTTCGGTTCTTC. Translation gives CASSVKESGLRFF.